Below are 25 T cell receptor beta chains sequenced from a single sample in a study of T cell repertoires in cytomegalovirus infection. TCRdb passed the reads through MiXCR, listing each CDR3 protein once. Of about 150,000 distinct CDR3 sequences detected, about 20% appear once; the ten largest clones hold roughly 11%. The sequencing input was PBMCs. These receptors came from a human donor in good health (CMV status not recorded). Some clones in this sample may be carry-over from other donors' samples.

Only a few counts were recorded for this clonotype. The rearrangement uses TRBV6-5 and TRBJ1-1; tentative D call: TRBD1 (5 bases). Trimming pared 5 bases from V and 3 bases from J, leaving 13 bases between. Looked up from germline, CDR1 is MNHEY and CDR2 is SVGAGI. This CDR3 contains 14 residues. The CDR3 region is CASSPSGPYTEAFF. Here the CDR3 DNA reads TGTGCCAGCAGTCCCTCAGGGCCGTACACTGAAGCTTTCTTT.

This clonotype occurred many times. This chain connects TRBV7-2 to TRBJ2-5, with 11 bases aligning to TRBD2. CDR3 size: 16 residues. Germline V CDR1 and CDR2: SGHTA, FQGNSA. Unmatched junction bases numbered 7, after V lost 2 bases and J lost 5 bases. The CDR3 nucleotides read TGTGCCAGCAGCTTAATTGCTAGCGGGGGGTTCGAGACCCAGTACTTC. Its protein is CASSLIASGGFETQYF.

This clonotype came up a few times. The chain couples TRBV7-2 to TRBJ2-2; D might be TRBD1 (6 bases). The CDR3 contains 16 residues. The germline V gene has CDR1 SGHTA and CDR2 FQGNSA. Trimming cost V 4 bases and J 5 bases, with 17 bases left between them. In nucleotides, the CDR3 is TGTGCCAGCAGCTCCCGCACAGGGATACGGACCGGGGAGCTGTTTTTT. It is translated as CASSSRTGIRTGELFF.

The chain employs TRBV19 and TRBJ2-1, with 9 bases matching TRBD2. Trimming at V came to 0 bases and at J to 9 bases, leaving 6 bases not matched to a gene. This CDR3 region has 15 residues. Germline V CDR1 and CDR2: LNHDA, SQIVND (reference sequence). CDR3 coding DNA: TGTGCCAGTAGTATAGATAGCGGGAGTTTCAGTGAGCAGTTCTTC. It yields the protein CASSIDSGSFSEQFF.

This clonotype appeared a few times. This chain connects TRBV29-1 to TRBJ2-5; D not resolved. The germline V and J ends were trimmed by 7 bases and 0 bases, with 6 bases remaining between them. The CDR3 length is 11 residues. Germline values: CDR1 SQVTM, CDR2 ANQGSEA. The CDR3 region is CSARYQETQYF. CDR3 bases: TGCAGCGCTCGGTACCAAGAGACCCAGTACTTC.

The CDR3: CASGRAYNEQFF. CDR3 DNA: TGTGCCAGCGGGAGGGCCTACAATGAGCAGTTCTTC. The chain has TRBV6-2 or TRBV6-3 and TRBJ2-1, with 7 nucleotides matching TRBD2. The CDR3 has 12 residues. The germline V gene has CDR1 MNHEY and CDR2 SVGEGT. J gave up 2 bases and V 8 bases, and 0 bases lay outside the gene matches.

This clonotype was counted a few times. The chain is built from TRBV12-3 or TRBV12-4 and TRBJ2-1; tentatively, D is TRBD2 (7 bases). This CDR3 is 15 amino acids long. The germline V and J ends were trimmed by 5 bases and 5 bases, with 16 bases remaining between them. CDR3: CASSPVRGGNNEQFF. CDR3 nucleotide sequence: TGTGCCAGCAGTCCAGTAAGGGGGGGAAACAATGAGCAGTTCTTC.

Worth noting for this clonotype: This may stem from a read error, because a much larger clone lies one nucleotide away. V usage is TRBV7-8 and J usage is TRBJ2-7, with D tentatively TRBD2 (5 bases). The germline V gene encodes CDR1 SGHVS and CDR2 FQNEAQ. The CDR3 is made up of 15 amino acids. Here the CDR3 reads CASNLAPGFSYEQYF. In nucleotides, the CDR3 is TGTGCCAGCAACTTAGCGCCCGGGTTCTCCTACGAGCAGTACTTC.

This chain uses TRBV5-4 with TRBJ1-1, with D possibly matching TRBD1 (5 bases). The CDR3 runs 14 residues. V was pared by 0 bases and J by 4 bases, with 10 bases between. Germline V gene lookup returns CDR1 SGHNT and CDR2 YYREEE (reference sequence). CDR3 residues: CASSLERGATEAFF. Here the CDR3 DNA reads TGTGCCAGCAGCTTGGAGCGGGGCGCCACTGAAGCTTTCTTT.

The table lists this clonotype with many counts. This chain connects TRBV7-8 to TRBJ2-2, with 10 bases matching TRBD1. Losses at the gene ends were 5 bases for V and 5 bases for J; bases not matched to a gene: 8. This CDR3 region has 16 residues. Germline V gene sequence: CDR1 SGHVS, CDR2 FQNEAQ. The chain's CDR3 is CASSGRQGAGTGELFF. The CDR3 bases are TGTGCCAGCAGCGGAAGACAGGGGGCGGGGACCGGGGAGCTGTTTTTT.

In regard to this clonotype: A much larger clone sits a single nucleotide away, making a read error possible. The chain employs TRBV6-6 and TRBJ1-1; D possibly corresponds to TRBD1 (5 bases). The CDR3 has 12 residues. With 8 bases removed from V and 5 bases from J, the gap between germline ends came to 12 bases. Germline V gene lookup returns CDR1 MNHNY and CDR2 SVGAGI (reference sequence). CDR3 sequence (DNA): TGTGCCAGCTTGCAGGGTCGAACTGAAGCTTTCTTT. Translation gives CASLQGRTEAFF.

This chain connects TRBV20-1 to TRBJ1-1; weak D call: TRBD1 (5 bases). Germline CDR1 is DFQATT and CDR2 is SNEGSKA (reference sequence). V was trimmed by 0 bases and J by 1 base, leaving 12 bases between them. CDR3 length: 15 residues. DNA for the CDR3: TGCAGTGCTAGAGATCGGAGGACACCGAACACTGAAGCTTTCTTT. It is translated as CSARDRRTPNTEAFF.

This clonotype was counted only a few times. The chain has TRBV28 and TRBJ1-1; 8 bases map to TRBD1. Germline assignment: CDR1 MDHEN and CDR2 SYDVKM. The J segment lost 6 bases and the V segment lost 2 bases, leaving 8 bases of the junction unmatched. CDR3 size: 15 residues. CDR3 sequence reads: CASSLVSGGDAEAFF. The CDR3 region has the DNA TGTGCCAGCAGTTTAGTGTCAGGGGGCGACGCTGAAGCTTTCTTT. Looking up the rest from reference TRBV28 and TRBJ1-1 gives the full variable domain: DVKVTQSSRYLVKRTGEKVFLECVQDMDHENMFWYRQDPGLGLRLIYFSYDVKMKEKGDIPEGYSVSREKKERFSLILESASTNQTSMYLCASSLVSGGDAEAFFGQGTRLTVV.

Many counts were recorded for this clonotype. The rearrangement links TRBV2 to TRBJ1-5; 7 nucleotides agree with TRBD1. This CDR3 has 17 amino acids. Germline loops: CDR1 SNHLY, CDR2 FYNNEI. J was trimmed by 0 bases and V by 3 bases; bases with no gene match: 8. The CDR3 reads CASSETGRGYSNQPQHF. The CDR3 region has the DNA TGTGCCAGCAGTGAGACAGGGAGAGGGTATAGCAATCAGCCCCAGCATTTT.

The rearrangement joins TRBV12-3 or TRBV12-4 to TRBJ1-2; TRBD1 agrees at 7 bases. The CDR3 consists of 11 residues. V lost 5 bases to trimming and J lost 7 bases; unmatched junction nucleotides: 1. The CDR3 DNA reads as TGTGCCAGCAGTAACAGGGGTGGCTACACCTTC. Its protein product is CASSNRGGYTF.

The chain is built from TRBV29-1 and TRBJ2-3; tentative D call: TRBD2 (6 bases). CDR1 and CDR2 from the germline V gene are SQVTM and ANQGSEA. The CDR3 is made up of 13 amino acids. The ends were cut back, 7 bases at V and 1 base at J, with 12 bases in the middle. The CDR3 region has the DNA TGCAGCGCCAAAGGAGGGGGCACAGATACGCAGTATTTT. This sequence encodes CSAKGGGTDTQYF.

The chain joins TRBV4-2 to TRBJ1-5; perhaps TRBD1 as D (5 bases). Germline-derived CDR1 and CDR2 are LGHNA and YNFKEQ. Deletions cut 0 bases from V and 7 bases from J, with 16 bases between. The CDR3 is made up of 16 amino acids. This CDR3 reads CASSQDGTRSRQPQHF. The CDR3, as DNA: TGTGCCAGCAGCCAAGATGGGACCAGGTCGAGACAGCCCCAGCATTTT.

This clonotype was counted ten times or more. CDR3 region: CASSGINEQFF. CDR3 coding DNA: TGTGCCAGCAGCGGAATTAATGAGCAGTTCTTC. The rearrangement uses TRBV28 and TRBJ2-1; no clear D. The CDR3 is 11 amino acids. Trimming took 6 bases from V and 7 from J, leaving 7 bases between them. Looked up from germline, CDR1 is MDHEN and CDR2 is SYDVKM.

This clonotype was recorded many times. The CDR3, as DNA: TGTGCCAGCAGTTACGCGGGCCCCCCGAGCAATCAGCCCCAGCATTTT. Translating gives CASSYAGPPSNQPQHF. This chain links TRBV6-5 with TRBJ1-5; no definite D call. CDR1 and CDR2 (germline): MNHEY, SVGAGI. The V end lost 2 bases, the J end lost 1 base, and 12 bases lay between the germline ends. This CDR3 is built from 16 residues.

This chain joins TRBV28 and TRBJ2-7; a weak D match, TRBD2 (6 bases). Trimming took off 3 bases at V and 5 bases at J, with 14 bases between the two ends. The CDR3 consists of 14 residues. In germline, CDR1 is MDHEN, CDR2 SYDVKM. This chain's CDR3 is CASSFGGSSNEQYF. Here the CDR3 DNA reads TGTGCCAGCAGTTTCGGGGGATCCTCAAACGAGCAGTACTTC.

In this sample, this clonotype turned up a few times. The CDR3 reads CASSFLRVRPPYEQYF. CDR3 sequence (DNA): TGTGCCAGCAGCTTTTTGAGGGTGAGGCCACCTTACGAGCAGTACTTC. The chain joins TRBV7-8 to TRBJ2-7; D may be TRBD2 (5 bases). Trimming shortened V by 3 bases and J by 4 bases, and 19 bases separated the two germline ends. Germline-derived CDR1 and CDR2 are SGHVS and FQNEAQ. This CDR3 contains 16 residues.

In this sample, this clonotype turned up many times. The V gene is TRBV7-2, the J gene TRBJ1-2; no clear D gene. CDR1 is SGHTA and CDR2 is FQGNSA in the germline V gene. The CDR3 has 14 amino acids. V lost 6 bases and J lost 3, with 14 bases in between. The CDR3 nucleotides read TGTGCCAGCAGTCGACCGGGAGCTCACTATGGCTACACCTTC. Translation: CASSRPGAHYGYTF.

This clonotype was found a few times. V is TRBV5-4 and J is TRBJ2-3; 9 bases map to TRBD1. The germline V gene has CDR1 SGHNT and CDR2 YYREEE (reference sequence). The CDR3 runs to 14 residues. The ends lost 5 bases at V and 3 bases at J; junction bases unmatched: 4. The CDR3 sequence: CASSSDRGTDTQYF. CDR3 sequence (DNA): TGTGCCAGCAGTTCCGACAGGGGGACAGATACGCAGTATTTT.

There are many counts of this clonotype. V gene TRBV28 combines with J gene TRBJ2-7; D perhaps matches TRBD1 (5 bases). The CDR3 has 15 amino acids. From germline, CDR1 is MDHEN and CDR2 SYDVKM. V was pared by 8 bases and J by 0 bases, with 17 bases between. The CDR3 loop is CASHPTAKTSYEQYF. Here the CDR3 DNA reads TGTGCCAGCCATCCGACAGCCAAAACCTCCTACGAGCAGTACTTC.

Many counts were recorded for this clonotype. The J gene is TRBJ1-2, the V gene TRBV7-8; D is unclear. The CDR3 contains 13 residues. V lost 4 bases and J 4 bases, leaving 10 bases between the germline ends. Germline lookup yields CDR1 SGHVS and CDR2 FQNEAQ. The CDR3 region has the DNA TGTGCCAGCAGCTCCCGGTGGGGCTATGGCTACACCTTC. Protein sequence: CASSSRWGYGYTF.